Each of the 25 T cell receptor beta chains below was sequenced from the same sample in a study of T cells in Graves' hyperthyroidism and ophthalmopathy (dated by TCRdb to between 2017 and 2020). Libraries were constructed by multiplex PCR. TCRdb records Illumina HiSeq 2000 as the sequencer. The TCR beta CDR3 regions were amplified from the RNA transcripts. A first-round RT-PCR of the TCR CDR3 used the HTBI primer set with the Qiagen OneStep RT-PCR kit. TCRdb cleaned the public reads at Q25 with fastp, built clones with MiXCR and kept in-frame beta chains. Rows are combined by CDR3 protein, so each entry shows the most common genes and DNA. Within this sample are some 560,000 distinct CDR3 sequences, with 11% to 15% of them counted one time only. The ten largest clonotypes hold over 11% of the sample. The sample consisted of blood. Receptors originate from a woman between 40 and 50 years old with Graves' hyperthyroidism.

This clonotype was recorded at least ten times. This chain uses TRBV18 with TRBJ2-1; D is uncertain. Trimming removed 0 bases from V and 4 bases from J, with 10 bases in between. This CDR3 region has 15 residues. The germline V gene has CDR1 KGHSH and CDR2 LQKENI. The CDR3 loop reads CASSPPIATYNEQFF. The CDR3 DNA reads TGTGCCAGCTCACCACCGATTGCGACGTACAATGAGCAGTTCTTC.

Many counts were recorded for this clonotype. CDR3 protein: CASSQFAGNTEAFF. The CDR3 bases are TGCGCCAGCAGTCAATTCGCAGGGAACACTGAAGCTTTCTTT. V and J are TRBV5-1 and TRBJ1-1; D is unresolved. This CDR3 region has 14 residues. Per germline, CDR1 SGHRS and CDR2 YFSETQ. The V end lost 5 bases, the J end lost 1 base, and 12 bases lay between the germline ends.

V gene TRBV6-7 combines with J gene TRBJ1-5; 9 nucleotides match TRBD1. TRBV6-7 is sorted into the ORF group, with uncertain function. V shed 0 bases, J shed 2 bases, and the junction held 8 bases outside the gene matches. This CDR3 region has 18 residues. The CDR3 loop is CASSYSRMGQGCNQPQHF. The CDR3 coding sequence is TGTGCCAGCAGTTACTCGAGAATGGGACAGGGTTGCAATCAGCCCCAGCATTTT.

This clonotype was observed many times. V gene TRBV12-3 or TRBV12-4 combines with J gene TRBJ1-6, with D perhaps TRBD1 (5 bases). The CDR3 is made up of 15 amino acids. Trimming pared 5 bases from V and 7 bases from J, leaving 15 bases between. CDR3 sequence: CASSPRRDGNSPLHF. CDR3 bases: TGTGCCAGCAGTCCCCGTAGGGACGGAAATTCACCCCTCCACTTT.

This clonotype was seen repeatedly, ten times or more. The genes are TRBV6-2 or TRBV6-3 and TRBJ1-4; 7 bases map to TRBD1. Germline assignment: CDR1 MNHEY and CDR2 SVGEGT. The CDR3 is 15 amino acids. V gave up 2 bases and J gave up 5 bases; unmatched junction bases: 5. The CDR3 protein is CASSYPGTENEKLFF. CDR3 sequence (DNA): TGTGCCAGCAGTTACCCCGGGACAGAGAATGAAAAACTGTTTTTT.

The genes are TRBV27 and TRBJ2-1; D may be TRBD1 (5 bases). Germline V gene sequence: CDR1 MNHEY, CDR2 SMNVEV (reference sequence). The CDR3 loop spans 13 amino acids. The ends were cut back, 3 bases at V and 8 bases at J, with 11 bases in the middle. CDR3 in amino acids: CASSFRVSYEQFF. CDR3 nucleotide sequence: TGTGCCAGCAGTTTCAGGGTTTCGTATGAGCAGTTCTTC.

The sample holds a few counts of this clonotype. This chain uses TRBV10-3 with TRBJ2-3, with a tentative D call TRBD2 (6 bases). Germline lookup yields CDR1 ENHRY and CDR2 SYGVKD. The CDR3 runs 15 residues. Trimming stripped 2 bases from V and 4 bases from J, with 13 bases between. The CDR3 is CAISEVNGSPDTQYF. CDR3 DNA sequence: TGTGCCATCAGTGAGGTTAACGGGAGCCCAGATACGCAGTATTTT.

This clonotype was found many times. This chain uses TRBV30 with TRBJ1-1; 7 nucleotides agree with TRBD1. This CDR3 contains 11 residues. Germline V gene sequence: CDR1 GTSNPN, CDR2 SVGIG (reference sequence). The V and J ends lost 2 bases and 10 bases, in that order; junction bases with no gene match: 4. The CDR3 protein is CAWSSGGTAFF. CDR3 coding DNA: TGTGCCTGGAGTTCAGGGGGTACAGCTTTCTTT.

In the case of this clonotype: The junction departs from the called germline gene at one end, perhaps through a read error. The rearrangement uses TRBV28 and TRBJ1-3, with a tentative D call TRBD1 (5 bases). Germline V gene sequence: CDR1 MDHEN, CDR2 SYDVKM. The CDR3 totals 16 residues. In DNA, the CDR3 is TGTACCAGCAGTTTAGGGGCAGGTCTACCTGGAAACACCATATATTTT. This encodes CTSSLGAGLPGNTIYF. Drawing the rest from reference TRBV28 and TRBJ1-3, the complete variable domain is DVKVTQSSRYLVKRTGEKVFLECVQDMDHENMFWYRQDPGLGLRLIYFSYDVKMKEKGDIPEGYSVSREKKERFSLILESASTNQTSMYLCTSSLGAGLPGNTIYFGEGSWLTVV.

The CDR3 nucleotides read TGTGCTAGTGGTCGTACAGGGGGCGGTGAGCAGTTCTTC. Translation gives CASGRTGGGEQFF. The chain combines TRBV12-5 with TRBJ2-1; the match to TRBD1 covers 9 bases. This CDR3 comprises 13 residues. Trimming took 5 bases from V and 9 from J; bases not matched to a gene: 5. Germline assignment: CDR1 LGHNT and CDR2 FRNRAP.

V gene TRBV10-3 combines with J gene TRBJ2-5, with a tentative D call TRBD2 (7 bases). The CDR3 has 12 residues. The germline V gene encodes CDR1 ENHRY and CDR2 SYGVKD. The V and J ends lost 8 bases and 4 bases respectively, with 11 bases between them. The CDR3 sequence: CAIGGGAETQYF. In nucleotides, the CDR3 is TGTGCCATCGGAGGGGGGGCAGAGACCCAGTACTTC.

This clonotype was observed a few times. CDR3 in amino acids: CASSLSAGSNEKLFF. The CDR3 DNA sequence: TGTGCCAGCAGCTTGTCGGCAGGCTCTAATGAAAAACTGTTTTTT. The V gene is TRBV7-9, the J gene TRBJ1-4; D gene unclear. Trimming took 3 bases from V and 3 from J, leaving 11 bases between them. Germline CDR1 reads SEHNR; CDR2 reads FQNEAQ (reference sequence). The CDR3 covers 15 residues.

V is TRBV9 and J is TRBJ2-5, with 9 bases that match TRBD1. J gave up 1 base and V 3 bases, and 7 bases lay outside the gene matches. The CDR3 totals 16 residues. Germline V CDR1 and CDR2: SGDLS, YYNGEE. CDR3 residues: CASSGGTGSTQETQYF. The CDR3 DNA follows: TGTGCCAGCAGCGGCGGGACAGGGTCTACCCAAGAGACCCAGTACTTC. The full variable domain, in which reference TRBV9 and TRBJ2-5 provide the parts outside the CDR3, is DSGVTQTPKHLITATGQRVTLRCSPRSGDLSVYWYQQSLDQGLQFLIQYYNGEERAKGNILERFSAQQFPDLHSELNLSSLELGDSALYFCASSGGTGSTQETQYFGPGTRLLVL.

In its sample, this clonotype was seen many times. The CDR3, as DNA: TGTGCCATCAGTGAAGGGCTAGCGGGCGATGAGCAGTTCTTC. It is translated as CAISEGLAGDEQFF. This sequence joins TRBV10-3 and TRBJ2-1; 8 nucleotides align to TRBD2. The CDR3 runs to 14 residues. The V gene end was trimmed by 3 bases and the J gene end by 8 bases; junction bases not matched to a gene: 6. CDR1 and CDR2 (germline): ENHRY, SYGVKD.

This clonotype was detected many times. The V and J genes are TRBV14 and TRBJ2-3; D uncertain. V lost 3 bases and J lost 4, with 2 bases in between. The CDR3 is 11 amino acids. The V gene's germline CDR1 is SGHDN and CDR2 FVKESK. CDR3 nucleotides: TGTGCCAGCAGCCACTCAGATACGCAGTATTTT. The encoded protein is CASSHSDTQYF.

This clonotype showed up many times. The CDR3 loop reads CASSSGKWGQPNTEAFF. The CDR3 DNA sequence: TGTGCCAGCAGTTCGGGCAAGTGGGGACAGCCGAACACTGAAGCTTTCTTT. The chain carries TRBV12-3 or TRBV12-4 and TRBJ1-1, with TRBD1 matching 7 bases. Unmatched junction bases numbered 12, after V lost 4 bases and J lost 1 base. CDR3 length: 17 residues.

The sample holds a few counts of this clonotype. The CDR3 loop is CSAPPVIPAGSNQPQHF. CDR3 coding DNA: TGCAGTGCTCCCCCTGTCATACCTGCCGGTAGCAATCAGCCCCAGCATTTT. V and J are TRBV20-1 and TRBJ1-5; no reliable D call. The V end was cut by 5 bases, the J end by 0 bases, with 20 bases between. Germline CDR1 DFQATT, CDR2 SNEGSKA (reference sequence). The CDR3 is 17 residues long.

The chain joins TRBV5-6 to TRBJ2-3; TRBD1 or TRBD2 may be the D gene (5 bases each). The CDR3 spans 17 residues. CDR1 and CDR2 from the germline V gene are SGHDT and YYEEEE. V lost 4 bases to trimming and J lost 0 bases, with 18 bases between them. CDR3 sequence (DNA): TGTGCCAGCAGCCGGGACCTTCAACCCGCTAGCACAGATACGCAGTATTTT. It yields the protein CASSRDLQPASTDTQYF.

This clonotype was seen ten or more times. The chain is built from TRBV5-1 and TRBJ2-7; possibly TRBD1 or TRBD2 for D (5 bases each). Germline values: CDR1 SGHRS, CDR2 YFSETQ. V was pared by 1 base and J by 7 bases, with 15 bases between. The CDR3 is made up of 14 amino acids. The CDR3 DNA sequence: TGCGCCAGCAGCTTGTCGGGACCAGAGTATGAGCAGTACTTC. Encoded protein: CASSLSGPEYEQYF.

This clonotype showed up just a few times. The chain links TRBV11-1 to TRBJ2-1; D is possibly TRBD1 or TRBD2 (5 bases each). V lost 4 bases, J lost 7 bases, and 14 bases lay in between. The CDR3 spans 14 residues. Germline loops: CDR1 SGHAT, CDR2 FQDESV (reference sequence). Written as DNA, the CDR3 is TGTGCCAGCAGCTCCGGGACCCAGACAAATGAGCAGTTCTTC. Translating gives CASSSGTQTNEQFF.

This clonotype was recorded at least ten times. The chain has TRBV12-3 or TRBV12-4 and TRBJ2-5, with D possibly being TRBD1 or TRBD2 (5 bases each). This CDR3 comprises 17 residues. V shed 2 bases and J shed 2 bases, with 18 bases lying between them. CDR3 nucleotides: TGTGCCAGCAGTTTATCGGGGACGCCCATTGGGCAAGAGACCCAGTACTTC. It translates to CASSLSGTPIGQETQYF.

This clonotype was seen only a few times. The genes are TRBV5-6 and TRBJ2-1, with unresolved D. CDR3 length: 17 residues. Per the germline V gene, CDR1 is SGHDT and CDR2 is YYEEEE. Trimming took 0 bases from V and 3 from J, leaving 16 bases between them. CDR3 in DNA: TGTGCCAGCAGCTTGGACAGCCCCACCACTTTCTACAATGAGCAGTTCTTC. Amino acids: CASSLDSPTTFYNEQFF.

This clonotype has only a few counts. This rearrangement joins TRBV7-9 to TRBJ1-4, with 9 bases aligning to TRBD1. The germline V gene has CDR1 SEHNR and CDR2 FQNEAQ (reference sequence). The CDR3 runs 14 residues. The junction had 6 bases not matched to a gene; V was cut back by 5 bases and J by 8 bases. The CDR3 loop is CASSTDRGNEKLFF. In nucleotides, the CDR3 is TGTGCCAGCAGCACAGACAGGGGGAACGAAAAACTGTTTTTT.

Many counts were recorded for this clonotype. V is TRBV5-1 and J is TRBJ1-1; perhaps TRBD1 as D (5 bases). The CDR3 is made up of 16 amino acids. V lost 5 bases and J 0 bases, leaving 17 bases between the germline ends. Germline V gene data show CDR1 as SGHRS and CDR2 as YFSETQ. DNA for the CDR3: TGCGCCAGCAGGGAGGGGCAAGCGGGGATGAACACTGAAGCTTTCTTT. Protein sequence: CASREGQAGMNTEAFF. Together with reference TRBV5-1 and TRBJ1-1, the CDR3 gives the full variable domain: KAGVTQTPRYLIKTRGQQVTLSCSPISGHRSVSWYQQTPGQGLQFLFEYFSETQRNKGNFPGRFSGRQFSNSRSEMNVSTLELGDSALYLCASREGQAGMNTEAFFGQGTRLTVV.

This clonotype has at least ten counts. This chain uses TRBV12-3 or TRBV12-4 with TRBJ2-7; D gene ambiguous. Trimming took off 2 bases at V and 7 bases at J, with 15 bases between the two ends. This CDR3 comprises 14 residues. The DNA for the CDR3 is TGTGCCAGCAGTTTAAGTGGCAGGTTGGGGGAGCAGTACTTC. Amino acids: CASSLSGRLGEQYF.